Shown below are 27 T cell receptor beta chains from a single sample sequenced in a study of control samples from healthy donors and cancer patients. Clones were sequenced by immunoSEQ multiplex PCR, and TCRdb holds only the in-frame ones, with some missing. Of roughly 80,000 clones listed, around 90% are singletons. The sample was PBMCs. Receptor source: a woman aged 60-75 years with head and neck cancer.

This chain links TRBV19 with TRBJ2-3; no firm D call. V shed 5 bases and J shed 2 bases, with 11 bases lying between them. Per the germline V gene, CDR1 is LNHDA and CDR2 is SQIVND (reference sequence). This CDR3 is built from 14 residues. The CDR3 spells CASSLEITTDTQYF. DNA for the CDR3: TGTGCCAGTAGTCTGGAAATCACCACAGATACGCAGTATTTT.

The V gene is TRBV7-2, the J gene TRBJ2-1, with 15 nucleotides matching TRBD2. The J segment lost 8 bases and the V segment lost 6 bases, leaving 11 bases of the junction unmatched. The CDR3 totals 17 residues. CDR1 and CDR2 from the germline V gene are SGHTA and FQGNSA. In DNA, the CDR3 is TGTGCCAGCAGTTTCAGGACTAGCGGGAGGGCCCAGTATGAGCAGTTCTTC. It translates to CASSFRTSGRAQYEQFF.

The genes are TRBV10-2 and TRBJ1-2; D might be TRBD1 (5 bases). Between the trimmed V and J ends, which lost 10 bases and 4 bases, there was a span of 16 bases. Germline assignment: CDR1 WSHSY and CDR2 SAAADI. The CDR3 extends over 13 amino acids. CDR3 in DNA: TGCGCCACCGCCTTGGGGCAGGGCTATGGCTACACCTTC. This gives the protein CATALGQGYGYTF.

V is TRBV12-3 or TRBV12-4 and J is TRBJ1-1; D is ambiguous. The CDR3 runs to 13 residues. Trimming took 5 bases from V and 5 from J, leaving 12 bases between them. CDR3 DNA sequence: TGTGCCAGCAGTCTAGGGATTCGGACTGAAGCTTTCTTT. This gives the protein CASSLGIRTEAFF.

The chain recombines TRBV6-1 with TRBJ2-7, with 9 bases identical to TRBD2. The CDR3 sequence is 15 residues long. CDR1 is MNHNS, CDR2 SASEGT, per germline. J lost 0 bases, V lost 0 bases, and 0 bases had no gene match. This CDR3 is CASSEASGSSYEQYF. CDR3 sequence (DNA): TGTGCCAGCAGTGAAGCTAGCGGGAGCTCCTACGAGCAGTACTTC.

The V and J genes are TRBV9 and TRBJ1-5; no reliable D call. V lost 4 bases and J 0 bases, leaving 11 bases between the germline ends. Germline CDR1 SGDLS, CDR2 YYNGEE. CDR3 length: 15 amino acids. The CDR3 DNA sequence: TGTGCCAGCAGCCCCCGCGGGGATAGCAATCAGCCCCAGCATTTT. The encoded protein is CASSPRGDSNQPQHF.

The V gene is TRBV19, the J gene TRBJ1-6; 9 nucleotides agree with TRBD1. The V and J ends lost 5 bases and 9 bases, in that order; junction bases with no gene match: 8. Germline V lookup: CDR1 LNHDA, CDR2 SQIVND (reference sequence). This CDR3 is built from 15 residues. CDR3 DNA: TGTGCCAGTAGTGCCGGGACAGGGATTCGTTCACCCCTCCACTTT. Its protein product is CASSAGTGIRSPLHF.

CDR3 protein: CASSVTSGGNTGELFF. The CDR3 nucleotides read TGTGCCAGCAGCGTGACTAGCGGGGGGAACACCGGGGAGCTGTTTTTT. This chain links TRBV9 with TRBJ2-2, with TRBD2 identical over 12 bases. There are 16 residues in the CDR3. Germline V gene data show CDR1 as SGDLS and CDR2 as YYNGEE. The V gene end was trimmed by 2 bases and the J gene end by 1 base; junction bases not matched to a gene: 0.

V gene TRBV9 combines with J gene TRBJ2-6; no reliable D call. Germline lookup yields CDR1 SGDLS and CDR2 YYNGEE. V was pared by 2 bases and J by 3 bases, with 6 bases between. The CDR3 totals 14 residues. The CDR3 region is CASSVHGGANVLTF. The DNA for the CDR3 is TGTGCCAGCAGCGTTCATGGTGGGGCCAACGTCCTGACTTTC.

The chain links TRBV12-3 or TRBV12-4 to TRBJ2-1, with unresolved D. This CDR3 contains 12 residues. Trimming shortened V by 5 bases and J by 11 bases, and 13 bases separated the two germline ends. The CDR3 DNA reads TGTGCCAGCAGTGGTAAACGGGCACAGCAGTTCTTC. It is translated as CASSGKRAQQFF.

The chain carries TRBV27 and TRBJ2-2, with 8 bases matching TRBD1. With 7 bases clipped from V and 5 bases from J, the junction kept 18 bases outside the gene matches. The CDR3 contains 18 residues. Germline V gene data show CDR1 as MNHEY and CDR2 as SMNVEV (reference sequence). For the CDR3, the DNA is TGTGCCAGCACCCCAGGGGCGAAGACAGGGGCAAGGACCGGGGAGCTGTTTTTT. It specifies CASTPGAKTGARTGELFF.

This rearrangement joins TRBV12-5 to TRBJ1-5; D is uncertain. CDR1 is LGHNT, CDR2 FRNRAP, per germline. The CDR3 covers 17 residues. V lost 0 bases, J lost 0 bases, and 12 bases lay in between. CDR3 in DNA: TGTGCTAGTGGTTTGGTATGGACGCAAAATAGCAATCAGCCCCAGCATTTT. The encoded protein is CASGLVWTQNSNQPQHF.

CDR3 amino acids: CASSQEGRDLDTQYF. The CDR3 nucleotides are TGCGCCAGCAGCCAAGAGGGGCGGGACTTGGATACGCAGTATTTT. The V call is TRBV4-3, the J call TRBJ2-3; possibly TRBD2 for D (6 bases). The CDR3 covers 15 residues. V was clipped by 0 bases and J by 6 bases, with 13 bases between them. Germline V gene lookup returns CDR1 LGHNA and CDR2 YSLEER.

CDR3 DNA sequence: TGTGCCAGCAGCCACATAGCAACTTTGGGGGATACCGGGGAGCTGTTTTTT. Translated: CASSHIATLGDTGELFF. This chain connects TRBV3-1 (or the pseudogene TRBV3-2) to TRBJ2-2; D may be TRBD1 or TRBD2 (5 bases each). The germline gives CDR1 LGHDT, CDR2 YNNKEL (reference sequence). The V gene lost 3 bases and the J gene lost 5 bases, with 19 bases spanning the gap. CDR3 length equals 17 residues.

The chain combines TRBV28 with TRBJ2-2; D gene uncertain. The CDR3 is made up of 15 amino acids. V was shortened by 6 bases and J by 4 bases, with 15 bases between the two germline ends. Germline loops: CDR1 MDHEN, CDR2 SYDVKM. CDR3 sequence (DNA): TGTGCCAGCAGCCCCCCCCGCGTCCTCACCGGGGAGCTGTTTTTT. Encoded protein: CASSPPRVLTGELFF.

The rearrangement joins TRBV11-3 to TRBJ2-2; 8 bases are a match to TRBD2. V lost 0 bases to trimming and J lost 5 bases; unmatched junction nucleotides: 2. Germline CDR1 SGHNT, CDR2 YENEEA. This CDR3 contains 15 residues. CDR3 in DNA: TGTGCCAGCAGCTTAGACGGGAGGGTAACCGGGGAGCTGTTTTTT. It yields the protein CASSLDGRVTGELFF.

The chain joins TRBV12-3 or TRBV12-4 to TRBJ1-5; possibly TRBD1 for D (5 bases). V was pared by 8 bases and J by 5 bases, with 10 bases between. This CDR3 has 12 amino acids. The CDR3 sequence: CASARADQPQHF. Written as DNA, the CDR3 is TGTGCCAGCGCCAGGGCGGATCAGCCCCAGCATTTT.

The rearrangement uses TRBV28 and TRBJ1-3; tentative D call: TRBD1 (5 bases). Germline V CDR1 and CDR2: MDHEN, SYDVKM. Trimming pared 10 bases from V and 2 bases from J, leaving 21 bases between. The CDR3 runs 16 residues. This CDR3 is CATWAPGVGAGNTIYF. The CDR3 nucleotides are TGTGCCACATGGGCTCCGGGGGTGGGCGCTGGAAACACCATATATTTT.

CDR3 in amino acids: CASRDEGGSFKNEQFF. The CDR3 DNA reads as TGTGCCAGCAGGGACGAGGGCGGGAGTTTTAAGAATGAGCAGTTCTTC. The chain couples TRBV2 to TRBJ2-1, with 7 nucleotides matching TRBD2. This CDR3 comprises 16 residues. The germline V gene encodes CDR1 SNHLY and CDR2 FYNNEI. V gave up 6 bases and J gave up 7 bases; unmatched junction bases: 15.

The rearrangement links TRBV2 to TRBJ2-7; 14 nucleotides match TRBD2. Germline-derived CDR1 and CDR2 are SNHLY and FYNNEI. The CDR3 is 16 amino acids. J was trimmed by 1 base and V by 6 bases; bases with no gene match: 5. The CDR3 DNA reads as TGTGCCAGCAGGACTAGCGGGAGGGCCTGGTCCTACGAGCAGTACTTC. Amino acid sequence: CASRTSGRAWSYEQYF. Variable domain in full (rest from reference TRBV2 and TRBJ2-7): EPEVTQTPSHQVTQMGQEVILRCVPISNHLYFYWYRQILGQKVEFLVSFYNNEISEKSEIFDDQFSVERPDGSNFTLKIRSTKLEDSAMYFCASRTSGRAWSYEQYFGPGTRLTVT.

V usage is TRBV7-9 and J usage is TRBJ2-1, with 10 bases fitting TRBD2. In germline, CDR1 is SEHNR, CDR2 FQNEAQ (reference sequence). The CDR3 spans 15 residues. J gave up 7 bases and V 5 bases, and 8 bases lay outside the gene matches. DNA for the CDR3: TGTGCCAGCAGCCTTCTAGCGGGAGTTATTAATGAGCAGTTCTTC. This sequence encodes CASSLLAGVINEQFF.

CDR3 protein: CASSTSGRYEQYF. The CDR3 region has the DNA TGTGCCAGCAGTACTAGCGGCCGCTACGAGCAGTACTTC. The V call is TRBV5-4, the J call TRBJ2-7; 8 bases are a match to TRBD2. The length of the CDR3 is 13 residues. The germline V gene has CDR1 SGHNT and CDR2 YYREEE (reference sequence). Trimming at V came to 5 bases and at J to 3 bases, leaving 4 bases not matched to a gene.

V usage is TRBV6-6 and J usage is TRBJ2-3; TRBD1 agrees at 9 bases. This CDR3 comprises 19 residues. Trimming at V came to 5 bases and at J to 4 bases, leaving 19 bases not matched to a gene. Germline V gene data show CDR1 as MNHNY and CDR2 as SVGAGI (reference sequence). CDR3 in amino acids: CASSPFGDREVSRSDTQYF. DNA for the CDR3: TGTGCCAGCAGTCCGTTCGGGGACAGGGAAGTGTCTCGCTCAGATACGCAGTATTTT.

V usage is TRBV5-5 and J usage is TRBJ1-1; 10 nucleotides align to TRBD1. This CDR3 comprises 14 residues. The germline gives CDR1 SGHKS, CDR2 YYEKEE (reference sequence). V lost 4 bases and J lost 6; bases outside the gene matches: 6. CDR3 protein: CASSDWDRGSEAFF. The CDR3 nucleotides are TGTGCCAGCAGCGACTGGGACAGGGGATCTGAAGCTTTCTTT.

This clone was observed once. The chain is built from TRBV5-4 and TRBJ2-5; 12 bases are a match to TRBD2. This CDR3 is 16 amino acids long. V dropped 1 base and J dropped 2; count of bases not matched to a gene: 3. CDR1 and CDR2 (germline): SGHNT, YYREEE (reference sequence). In DNA, the CDR3 is TGTGCCAGCAGCTTGAGCCTAGCGGGGGGGCAAGAGACCCAGTACTTC. As protein: CASSLSLAGGQETQYF.

The chain recombines TRBV28 with TRBJ1-2; 8 bases map to TRBD1. The CDR3 sequence is 15 residues long. The germline gives CDR1 MDHEN, CDR2 SYDVKM. V dropped 7 bases and J dropped 2; count of bases not matched to a gene: 9. As DNA, the CDR3 is TGTGCCAGCACCTCAACAGGACAGGGAAACTATGGCTACACCTTC. Encoded protein: CASTSTGQGNYGYTF.

This clone occurred once. The V call is TRBV4-2, the J call TRBJ2-1; 9 nucleotides match TRBD1. The CDR3 runs to 16 residues. Trimming cost V 4 bases and J 2 bases; bases outside gene matches: 6. Looked up from germline, CDR1 is LGHNA and CDR2 is YNFKEQ. CDR3 sequence (DNA): TGTGCCAGCAGCCGGGACAGGGCATCCCCCTACAATGAGCAGTTCTTC. Protein product: CASSRDRASPYNEQFF.